Listed below are T cell receptor beta chains from one sample, sequenced in a study of blood T cell repertoires in COVID-19. Repertoires were generated with immunoSEQ multiplex PCR, while TCRdb's copy carries only in-frame clones and drops some. The sample holds around 300,000 clones, approximately 81% seen once. Sequencing was done on a sample of PBMCs or T cells enriched from blood (not recorded which). The receptors originated from a woman aged 50 to 60 who had recovered from COVID-19. Both conserved end residues are part of each CDR3. D genes are given only for firm matches. Not all rows give a size; the values are once, few, many and, for expanded clones, a class.

V gene	D gene	J gene	clone size	CDR3 DNA	CDR3 protein
TRBV6-4	NA	TRBJ1-5	once	TGTGCCAGCAGCCTAGAAGCCAATCAGCCCCAGCATTTT	CASSLEANQPQHF
TRBV2	TRBD1	TRBJ1-1	NA	TGTGCCAGCAGTTCCGGGACAGGGCTTCACACTGAAGCTTTCTTT	CASSSGTGLHTEAFF
TRBV10-3	NA	TRBJ1-6	NA	TGTGCCATCGCACGGGGTCCGGATTCACCCCTCCACTTT	CAIARGPDSPLHF
TRBV4-2	TRBD2	TRBJ2-3	NA	TGTGCCAGCAGCCAGAGCGGGGGGGGGACAGATACGCAGTATTTT	CASSQSGGGTDTQYF
TRBV3-1/TRBV3-2	TRBD2	TRBJ2-3	few	TGTGCCAGCAGCCAAGAGGGACTAGCCTGGGATACGCAGTATTTT	CASSQEGLAWDTQYF
TRBV5-1	NA	TRBJ2-5	NA	TGCGCCAGCAGCTTTACCGGGACTGAAGAAGAGACCCAGTACTTC	CASSFTGTEEETQYF
TRBV7-9	NA	TRBJ2-1	NA	TGTGCCAGCAGCATCGACGGACCCGGGGGGCAGTTCTTC	CASSIDGPGGQFF
TRBV27	NA	TRBJ2-6	few	TGTGCCAGCAGTTTGGGGGGGGCCACTGGGGCCAACGTCCTGACTTTC	CASSLGGATGANVLTF
TRBV19	NA	TRBJ2-1	NA	TGTGCCAGTAGTATAGCGGGGGAGATCTCCTACAATGAGCAGTTCTTC	CASSIAGEISYNEQFF
TRBV7-9	NA	TRBJ2-7	NA	TGTGCCAGCAGCCCAGCTAGGCTAGCTTCCTACGAGCAGTACTTC	CASSPARLASYEQYF
TRBV15	NA	TRBJ2-1	NA	TGTGCCACCATCGAACTAGGAGTAGTGGATGAGCAGTTCTTC	CATIELGVVDEQFF
TRBV2	NA	TRBJ2-3	NA	TGTGCCAGCAGTGCATCTGTGACAGGCAACCCGAGGGGCACAGATACGCAGTATTTT	CASSASVTGNPRGTDTQYF
TRBV11-2	NA	TRBJ2-2	NA	TGTGCCAGCAGCTTAGCAAGGGTCAGGGCGGCCGGGGAGCTGTTTTTT	CASSLARVRAAGELFF
TRBV5-1	NA	TRBJ1-1	few	TGCGCCAGCAGCTTGGGACCGGGGAACACTGAAGCTTTCTTT	CASSLGPGNTEAFF
TRBV11-2	NA	TRBJ2-1	NA	TGTGCCAGCAGCTTAGGTACAGACAATGAGCAGTTCTTC	CASSLGTDNEQFF
TRBV7-9	TRBD1	TRBJ2-7	NA	TGTGCCAGCAGCTTAGCGGGACAGGTTTTCTACGAGCAGTACTTC	CASSLAGQVFYEQYF
TRBV5-1	TRBD2	TRBJ2-3	NA	TGCGCCAGCAGCGCAGCTAGCGGGGGGGCCAGGTTGAATACGCAGTATTTT	CASSAASGGARLNTQYF
TRBV19	TRBD1	TRBJ1-3	NA	TGTGCCAGTAGTATAGGGCTCGGACAGGTCTCTGGAAACACCATATATTTT	CASSIGLGQVSGNTIYF
TRBV6-2/TRBV6-3	TRBD1	TRBJ1-1	NA	TGTGCCAGCAGTTACTCTGGGACAGGGGTAAGCACTGAAGCTTTCTTT	CASSYSGTGVSTEAFF
TRBV7-8	TRBD2	TRBJ2-1	NA	TGTGCCAGCAGCTTAGCATTTCTAGCGGGGGGATACAATGAGCAGTTCTTC	CASSLAFLAGGYNEQFF
TRBV11-2	TRBD2	TRBJ2-5	NA	TGTGCCAGCAGCTCTAGCGGGGGGGCCTGGGAGACCCAGTACTTC	CASSSSGGAWETQYF
TRBV5-1	NA	TRBJ2-4	NA	TGCGCCAGCAGCTTGGAGACAGGAAAGAGACCAAAAAACATTCAGTACTTC	CASSLETGKRPKNIQYF
TRBV6-5	NA	TRBJ1-1	few	TGTGCCAGCAGTCCCCTAACAACAGGCAACACTGAAGCTTTCTTT	CASSPLTTGNTEAFF
TRBV18	TRBD2	TRBJ2-5	NA	TGTGCCAGCTCAGCCCAGCGGGGGTTTGAGACCCAGTACTTC	CASSAQRGFETQYF
TRBV4-2	TRBD2	TRBJ2-4	NA	TGTGCCAGCAGCCAAGTCGGCGGGAGAGCCAAAAACATTCAGTACTTC	CASSQVGGRAKNIQYF
TRBV6-5	NA	TRBJ1-1	NA	TGTGCCAGCAGTACCCTGGAGGGAACTCGGACTGAAGCTTTCTTT	CASSTLEGTRTEAFF
TRBV7-2	NA	TRBJ2-7	NA	TGTGCCAGCAGCCCGATTGGAGGCGCGACCTACGAGCAGTACTTC	CASSPIGGATYEQYF
TRBV7-9	TRBD1	TRBJ1-2	few	TGTGCCAGCAGCCCTGGACAGGGCCTATGGTATGGCTACACCTTC	CASSPGQGLWYGYTF
TRBV11-2	NA	TRBJ2-1	NA	TGTGCCAGCAGCGCAGGGAAAGGCTACAATGAGCAGTTCTTC	CASSAGKGYNEQFF
TRBV7-3	TRBD1	TRBJ2-1	NA	TGTGCCAGCAGCCCGGACAGGGCCACCTACAATGAGCAGTTCTTC	CASSPDRATYNEQFF
TRBV30	NA	TRBJ1-4	NA	TGTGCCTGGAGTGTACTAGGTCAGCCTTCTGAAAAACTGTTTTTT	CAWSVLGQPSEKLFF
TRBV5-1	NA	TRBJ1-3	NA	TGCGCCAGCAGCTTGGAGGGGATGATAGGAAACACCATATATTTT	CASSLEGMIGNTIYF
TRBV6-2/TRBV6-3	NA	TRBJ2-2	NA	TGTGCCAGCAGCCTCCCCCCACCTAGGGAGAGGACCGGGGAGCTGTTTTTT	CASSLPPPRERTGELFF
TRBV5-1	TRBD2	TRBJ2-1	NA	TGCGCCAGCAGCTTGGGCCTAGCGGGGGTCCTCTCCTACAATGAGCAGTTCTTC	CASSLGLAGVLSYNEQFF
TRBV10-3	NA	TRBJ1-1	few	TGTGCCATCAGCGGACAGAACATGAACACTGAAGCTTTCTTT	CAISGQNMNTEAFF
TRBV2	TRBD1	TRBJ1-1	NA	TGTGCCACCTCGGACAGGGGGGTTACTGAAGCTTTCTTT	CATSDRGVTEAFF
TRBV3-1/TRBV3-2	NA	TRBJ1-1	once	TGTGCCAGCAGCCAAGATCCGGAGATGGCTTTCTTT	CASSQDPEMAFF
TRBV27	NA	TRBJ2-2	NA	TGTGCCAGCAGAGGGGGATTTGCGAACACCGGGGAGCTGTTTTTT	CASRGGFANTGELFF
TRBV4-1	TRBD1	TRBJ1-4	NA	TGCGCCAGCAGCCTGACAGGGGGAAAAGGGGCGAACGAAAAACTGTTTTTT	CASSLTGGKGANEKLFF
TRBV2	NA	TRBJ1-5	NA	TGTGCCAGCAGCCTTACAGGGCGGCGGCAGCCCCAGCATTTT	CASSLTGRRQPQHF
TRBV7-6	NA	TRBJ1-4	few	TGTGCCAGCAGCTTAGAACAACCCCAAAAACTGTTTTTT	CASSLEQPQKLFF
TRBV3-1/TRBV3-2	NA	TRBJ1-1	once	TGTGCCAGCAGCCAAGATTGGGGGCAGGAAAGAGAAGCTTTCTTT	CASSQDWGQEREAFF
TRBV9	NA	TRBJ1-4	NA	TGTGCCAGCAGCCCGCCGGGGGCAACTAATGAAAAACTGTTTTTT	CASSPPGATNEKLFF
TRBV9	TRBD2	TRBJ2-1	NA	TGTGCCAGCAGCGGGGTCGGTCTAGCGGTCTACAATGAGCAGTTCTTC	CASSGVGLAVYNEQFF
TRBV12-3/TRBV12-4	NA	TRBJ2-2	NA	TGTGCCAGCAGGCTTAGTGACACCGGGGAGCTGTTTTTT	CASRLSDTGELFF
TRBV9	NA	TRBJ2-1	few	TGTGCCAGCAGCGTACCCTGGGCAGGTGAGCAGTTCTTC	CASSVPWAGEQFF